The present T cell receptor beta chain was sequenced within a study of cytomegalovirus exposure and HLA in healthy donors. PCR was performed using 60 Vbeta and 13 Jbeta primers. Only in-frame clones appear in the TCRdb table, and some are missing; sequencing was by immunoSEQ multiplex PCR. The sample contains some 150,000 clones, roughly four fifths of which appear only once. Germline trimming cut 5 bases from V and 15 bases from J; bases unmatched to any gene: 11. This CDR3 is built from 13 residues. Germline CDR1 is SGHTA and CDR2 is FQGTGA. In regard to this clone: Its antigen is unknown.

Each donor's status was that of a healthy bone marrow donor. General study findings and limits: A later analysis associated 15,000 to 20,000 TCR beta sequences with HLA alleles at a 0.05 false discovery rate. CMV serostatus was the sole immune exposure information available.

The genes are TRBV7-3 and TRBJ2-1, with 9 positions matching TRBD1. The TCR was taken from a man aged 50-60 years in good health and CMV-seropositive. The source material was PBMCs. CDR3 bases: TGTGCCAGCAGCCAAACGTCGACAGGGGGGGCGTTCTTC. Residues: CASSQTSTGGAFF.